One and the same sample provided the 21 T cell receptor beta chains below, sequenced in a study of blood T cell repertoires in COVID-19. Data came from immunoSEQ multiplex PCR; TCRdb stores just in-frame clones and leaves some out. The sample carries roughly 200,000 clones, roughly 80% recorded once. The source material was PBMCs or T cells enriched from blood (not recorded which). These receptors all stem from a woman aged 45-65 years who had been exposed to COVID-19.

The rearrangement uses TRBV9 and TRBJ1-3; D is unresolved. This CDR3 spans 14 amino acids. V gave up 5 bases and J gave up 1 base, with 10 bases separating them. From germline, CDR1 is SGDLS and CDR2 YYNGEE. The CDR3 reads CASRRLASGNTIYF. The CDR3 region has the DNA TGTGCCAGCAGAAGACTCGCGTCTGGAAACACCATATATTTT.

The genes are TRBV27 and TRBJ2-7, with 7 positions matching TRBD2. Germline assignment: CDR1 MNHEY and CDR2 SMNVEV (reference sequence). The length of the CDR3 is 12 residues. The J segment lost 3 bases and the V segment lost 6 bases, leaving 2 bases of the junction unmatched. The DNA of the CDR3 is TGTGCCAGCAGGGGGGGGAACTACGAGCAGTACTTC. Translated, it gives CASRGGNYEQYF.

The V and J genes are TRBV4-2 and TRBJ2-5; TRBD2 aligns across 7 bases. This CDR3 comprises 15 residues. V lost 0 bases and J lost 4; bases outside the gene matches: 5. Germline assignment: CDR1 LGHNA and CDR2 YNFKEQ. CDR3 protein: CASSQDRSGAETQYF. The CDR3 region has the DNA TGTGCCAGCAGCCAAGATCGCAGCGGGGCAGAGACCCAGTACTTC.

This rearrangement joins TRBV5-8 to TRBJ1-1; 9 nucleotides agree with TRBD1. V was pared by 4 bases and J by 3 bases, with 7 bases of the junction left unmatched. The V gene's germline CDR1 is SGHTS and CDR2 YDEGEE. This CDR3 spans 15 amino acids. This CDR3 reads CASSDGQGFHTEAFF. CDR3 DNA: TGTGCCAGCAGCGACGGACAGGGGTTCCACACTGAAGCTTTCTTT.

V usage is TRBV23-1 and J usage is TRBJ2-7; D uncertain. TRBV23-1 is an ORF; its function is uncertain. The CDR3 sequence is 14 residues long. Trimming took 4 bases from V and 0 from J, leaving 10 bases between them. This chain's CDR3 is CASSPSGSSYEQYF. Here the CDR3 DNA reads TGCGCCAGCAGTCCCTCAGGAAGCTCCTACGAGCAGTACTTC.

In its sample, this clone was seen once. The chain uses TRBV7-2 and TRBJ2-3; maybe TRBD1 (5 bases). The CDR3 is 15 amino acids. Looked up from germline, CDR1 is SGHTA and CDR2 is FQGNSA. V dropped 3 bases and J dropped 9 bases, with 19 bases sitting between them. This CDR3 is CASSFNRQSTSTQYF. As DNA, the CDR3 is TGTGCCAGCAGCTTTAACAGGCAATCAACCTCCACGCAGTATTTT. The whole variable domain, remainder taken from reference TRBV7-2 and TRBJ2-3, is GAGVSQSPSNKVTEKGKDVELRCDPISGHTALYWYRQSLGQGLEFLIYFQGNSAPDKSGLPSDRFSAERTGGSVSTLTIQRTQQEDSAVYLCASSFNRQSTSTQYFGPGTRLTVL.

The chain recombines TRBV5-5 with TRBJ2-3; D is perhaps TRBD2 (6 bases). The CDR3 is made up of 16 amino acids. V shed 0 bases and J shed 2 bases, with 13 bases lying between them. The V gene's germline CDR1 is SGHKS and CDR2 YYEKEE (reference sequence). Here the CDR3 reads CASSLALGLNTDTQYF. The CDR3 DNA reads as TGTGCCAGCAGCTTGGCGTTGGGACTTAACACAGATACGCAGTATTTT.

The chain links TRBV19 to TRBJ2-3; D is unresolved. Trimming shortened V by 3 bases and J by 10 bases, and 11 bases separated the two germline ends. Germline loops: CDR1 LNHDA, CDR2 SQIVND (reference sequence). CDR3 size: 12 residues. The CDR3 sequence is CASSIVGWAQYF. CDR3 sequence (DNA): TGTGCCAGTAGTATTGTCGGGTGGGCGCAGTATTTT.

The chain couples TRBV19 to TRBJ1-1, with TRBD1 identical over 10 bases. CDR3 length: 16 amino acids. Germline lookup yields CDR1 LNHDA and CDR2 SQIVND (reference sequence). The junction had 10 bases not matched to a gene; V was cut back by 6 bases and J by 3 bases. The CDR3: CASSPLPDRGYTEAFF. In DNA form, the CDR3 reads TGTGCCAGTAGCCCTCTCCCGGACAGGGGGTACACTGAAGCTTTCTTT.

The V gene is TRBV21-1, the J gene TRBJ1-4; TRBD1 is the table's D call and was not checked against the DNA. TRBV21-1 is a pseudogene locus. The CDR3 totals 15 residues. CDR3 nucleotide sequence: TGTGCCAGCAGAAAGGGGGGAGGGACAGGTGAAAAACTGTTTTTT. Translating it yields CASRKGGGTGEKLFF.

This rearrangement joins TRBV28 to TRBJ1-5; 12 bases line up with TRBD1. CDR3 length: 16 residues. Per germline, CDR1 MDHEN and CDR2 SYDVKM. With 11 bases clipped from V and 7 bases from J, the junction kept 15 bases outside the gene matches. The DNA for the CDR3 is TGTGCCCTTCAAACGGCGGGACAGGGGGCACGGCAGCCCCAGCATTTT. It encodes CALQTAGQGARQPQHF.

This chain connects TRBV19 to TRBJ2-2, with 11 bases lining up with TRBD2. This CDR3 comprises 19 residues. The ends lost 6 bases at V and 7 bases at J; junction bases unmatched: 19. Germline V gene data show CDR1 as LNHDA and CDR2 as SQIVND (reference sequence). CDR3: CASRTQYSGGAEYNGELFF. CDR3 in DNA: TGTGCCAGTAGGACCCAATATAGCGGGGGGGCCGAGTATAACGGGGAGCTGTTTTTT.

The J gene is TRBJ1-2, the V gene TRBV4-2, with D possibly TRBD1 on 5 matching bases. The CDR3 runs 15 residues. Germline values: CDR1 LGHNA, CDR2 YNFKEQ. Trimming took 4 bases from V and 5 from J, leaving 17 bases between them. In DNA, the CDR3 is TGTGCCAGCAGCCCCTTCGGAGGGGAGGAGTATGGCTACACCTTC. Translation gives CASSPFGGEEYGYTF.

The genes are TRBV7-8 and TRBJ1-4; unclear D gene. The V end was cut by 5 bases, the J end by 4 bases, with 14 bases between. The V gene's germline CDR1 is SGHVS and CDR2 FQNEAQ. This CDR3 has 15 amino acids. Here the CDR3 DNA reads TGTGCCAGCAGCCCAGAGGCACGGTTTAATGAAAAACTGTTTTTT. Its translation is CASSPEARFNEKLFF.

The chain employs TRBV13 and TRBJ2-7; a possible D gene is TRBD2 (5 bases). Germline lookup yields CDR1 PRHDT and CDR2 FYEKMQ (reference sequence). The CDR3 is 15 amino acids. V lost 5 bases, J lost 3 bases, and 17 bases lay in between. The CDR3 DNA reads as TGTGCCAGCAGCGAGACCGGGCCCGGAGGCTACGAGCAGTACTTC. Translated: CASSETGPGGYEQYF.

This chain links TRBV12-3 or TRBV12-4 with TRBJ2-7; 7 bases are shared with TRBD2. The junction had 3 bases not matched to a gene; V was cut back by 7 bases and J by 3 bases. This CDR3 comprises 12 residues. CDR3 bases: TGTGCCAGCAACGCGGGAGACTACGAGCAGTACTTC. Its protein is CASNAGDYEQYF.

The rearrangement links TRBV6-5 to TRBJ1-2; 8 positions match TRBD1. V trimming: 6 bases; J trimming: 7 bases; junction bases outside the gene matches: 4. Per germline, CDR1 MNHEY and CDR2 SVGAGI. CDR3 length: 12 residues. The CDR3 nucleotides are TGTGCCAGCAGGACAGGGGCCGCTGGCTACACCTTC. Translated, it gives CASRTGAAGYTF.

J is TRBJ2-1 and V is TRBV19; 8 bases fit TRBD1. Per germline, CDR1 LNHDA and CDR2 SQIVND (reference sequence). The CDR3 runs 19 residues. Unmatched junction bases numbered 15, after V lost 5 bases and J lost 0 bases. The CDR3 reads CASSSRGRGLDGSYNEQFF. As DNA, the CDR3 is TGTGCCAGTAGTTCCCGGGGCAGGGGGCTGGATGGCTCCTACAATGAGCAGTTCTTC. The full variable domain, with the rest looked up from reference TRBV19 and TRBJ2-1, is DGGITQSPKYLFRKEGQNVTLSCEQNLNHDAMYWYRQDPGQGLRLIYYSQIVNDFQKGDIAEGYSVSREKKESFPLTVTSAQKNPTAFYLCASSSRGRGLDGSYNEQFFGPGTRLTVL.

This sequence joins TRBV7-9 and TRBJ2-1; 12 nucleotides align to TRBD2. The CDR3 contains 15 residues. Germline V CDR1 and CDR2: SEHNR, FQNEAQ (reference sequence). V lost 5 bases to trimming and J lost 4 bases; unmatched junction nucleotides: 3. The CDR3 DNA reads TGTGCCAGCAGCGGGGGACTAGCGGGTTACAATGAGCAGTTCTTC. As protein: CASSGGLAGYNEQFF.

This chain joins TRBV25-1 and TRBJ2-5; TRBD2 aligns across 10 bases. In germline, CDR1 is MGHDK, CDR2 SYGVNS. The CDR3 covers 13 residues. With V trimmed by 8 bases and J by 4 bases, 4 bases remained unmatched. The CDR3 is CASASSGRETQYF. CDR3 bases: TGTGCCAGCGCATCTAGCGGGAGAGAGACCCAGTACTTC.

The chain combines TRBV4-2 with TRBJ2-1; 11 nucleotides agree with TRBD2. Germline loops: CDR1 LGHNA, CDR2 YNFKEQ. Germline trimming cut 0 bases from V and 7 bases from J; bases unmatched to any gene: 5. The CDR3 loop spans 16 amino acids. The CDR3 protein is CASSQDLAGGRNEQFF. Here the CDR3 DNA reads TGTGCCAGCAGCCAAGATCTAGCGGGGGGCCGGAATGAGCAGTTCTTC.